The 14 T cell receptor beta chains reported below all come from one sample, sequenced in a study of PD-1 blockade in classical Hodgkin lymphoma. Every one of the patients relapsed after autologous stem cell transplantation (brentuximab vedotin exposure was variable). The repertoire was sequenced with immunoSEQ multiplex PCR; TCRdb's copy has only in-frame clones and lacks some. Of about 90,000 clones in the sample, around 90% were seen once. This specimen was peripheral blood mononuclear cells (PBMCs), taken before the second cycle of nivolumab. The receptors stem from a human donor with classical Hodgkin lymphoma.

The J gene is TRBJ2-7, the V gene TRBV19; 14 bases line up with TRBD2. The germline gives CDR1 LNHDA, CDR2 SQIVND (reference sequence). The V and J ends lost 5 bases and 2 bases, in that order; junction bases with no gene match: 8. The CDR3 totals 17 residues. The CDR3: CASSPWTSGRIAYEQYF. In DNA, the CDR3 is TGTGCCAGTAGTCCGTGGACTAGCGGGAGGATCGCCTACGAGCAGTACTTC.

This sequence joins TRBV5-1 and TRBJ1-6; D is unclear. Trimming stripped 3 bases from V and 7 bases from J, with 8 bases between. The CDR3 extends over 13 amino acids. Germline loops: CDR1 SGHRS, CDR2 YFSETQ. The CDR3 reads CASSSSGNSPLHF. As DNA, the CDR3 is TGCGCCAGCAGCTCTTCTGGCAATTCACCCCTCCACTTT.

The J gene is TRBJ2-7, the V gene TRBV11-1; D is possibly TRBD2 (5 bases). CDR3 length: 11 amino acids. Germline CDR1 reads SGHAT; CDR2 reads FQDESV (reference sequence). V was shortened by 8 bases and J by 2 bases, with 7 bases between the two germline ends. The CDR3 spells CASRGPYEQYF. The CDR3 DNA reads as TGTGCCAGCCGGGGTCCCTACGAGCAGTACTTC. Looking up the rest from reference TRBV11-1 and TRBJ2-7 gives the full variable domain: EAEVAQSPRYKITEKSQAVAFWCDPISGHATLYWYRQILGQGPELLVQFQDESVVDDSQLPKDRFSAERLKGVDSTLKIQPAELGDSAMYLCASRGPYEQYFGPGTRLTVT.

The chain has TRBV5-1 and TRBJ2-5; D perhaps matches TRBD2 (6 bases). With the DNA end fitting TRBJ2-7 better, the J assignment may be wrong. In germline, CDR1 is SGHRS, CDR2 YFSETQ. The CDR3 has 15 amino acids. The CDR3 loop is CASSLAGGSGYEQYF. Here the CDR3 DNA reads TGCGCCAGCAGCTTGGCTGGGGGGAGCGGCTACGAGCAGTACTTC.

The CDR3 DNA reads as TGTGCCAGCGAACGGTCCATCAATGAGCAGTTCTTC. It yields the protein CASERSINEQFF. V and J are TRBV2 and TRBJ2-1; D gene ambiguous. V lost 8 bases, J lost 6 bases, and 11 bases lay in between. The germline CDR1 and CDR2 sequences are SNHLY and FYNNEI. This CDR3 has 12 amino acids.

This chain uses TRBV2 with TRBJ1-2, with D perhaps matching TRBD1 (5 bases). V lost 6 bases and J lost 10, with 18 bases in between. Germline loops: CDR1 SNHLY, CDR2 FYNNEI. CDR3 length: 13 amino acids. CDR3 region: CASRGADLQDYTF. CDR3 DNA sequence: TGTGCCAGCAGAGGGGCGGACCTCCAGGACTACACCTTC.

This clone was picked up a small number of times. The chain recombines TRBV7-8 with TRBJ2-2; 11 nucleotides match TRBD1. Germline V gives CDR1 SGHVS, CDR2 FQNEAQ. The CDR3 totals 18 residues. V shed 5 bases, J shed 4 bases, and the junction held 12 bases outside the gene matches. The CDR3 nucleotides read TGTGCCAGCAGCCCCCCCCTACGGACAGGGGGCCTCACCGGGGAGCTGTTTTTT. It encodes CASSPPLRTGGLTGELFF. Drawing the rest from reference TRBV7-8 and TRBJ2-2, the complete variable domain is GAGVSQSPRYKVAKRGQDVALRCDPISGHVSLFWYQQALGQGPEFLTYFQNEAQLDKSGLPSDRFFAERPEGSVSTLKIQRTQQEDSAVYLCASSPPLRTGGLTGELFFGEGSRLTVL.

The V gene is TRBV5-1, the J gene TRBJ2-3, with a tentative D call TRBD1 (5 bases). Germline CDR1 reads SGHRS; CDR2 reads YFSETQ. CDR3 length equals 16 residues. The V gene lost 2 bases and the J gene lost 3 bases, with 16 bases spanning the gap. In DNA form, the CDR3 reads TGCGCCAGCAGCTTAAACCTCAGGGTCACTACAGATACGCAGTATTTT. It is translated as CASSLNLRVTTDTQYF.

V is TRBV5-1 and J is TRBJ1-2; 8 bases agree with TRBD1. Germline V lookup: CDR1 SGHRS, CDR2 YFSETQ. Trimming cost V 3 bases and J 0 bases; bases outside gene matches: 7. The CDR3 is made up of 16 amino acids. The CDR3 loop reads CASSSPQGATNYGYTF. Written as DNA, the CDR3 is TGCGCCAGCAGCTCCCCGCAGGGGGCAACTAACTATGGCTACACCTTC.

The J gene is TRBJ2-3, the V gene TRBV21-1; the table gives TRBD2 as D, unverified against the DNA. TRBV21-1 is a listed pseudogene. The CDR3 is 14 amino acids. CDR3 amino acids: CASSTSGTTDTQYF. For the CDR3, the DNA is TGTGCCAGCAGCACAAGCGGGACCACAGATACGCAGTATTTT.

This clone was found once. The chain carries TRBV12-5 and TRBJ2-3; D call uncertain. V was clipped by 2 bases and J by 0 bases, with 3 bases between them. Germline-derived CDR1 and CDR2 are LGHNT and FRNRAP. CDR3 size: 13 residues. This CDR3 is CASGLQSTDTQYF. The CDR3 DNA reads as TGTGCTAGTGGTTTGCAGAGCACAGATACGCAGTATTTT.

The genes are TRBV18 and TRBJ2-1; 9 positions agree with TRBD2. V dropped 1 base and J dropped 5; count of bases not matched to a gene: 6. Germline CDR1 is KGHSH and CDR2 is LQKENI. This CDR3 region has 16 residues. CDR3 loop: CASSPRGREGHNEQFF. In DNA, the CDR3 is TGTGCCAGCTCACCACGGGGGCGGGAGGGCCACAATGAGCAGTTCTTC.

The genes are TRBV7-9 and TRBJ2-5; a weak D match, TRBD2 (6 bases). Germline CDR1 SEHNR, CDR2 FQNEAQ (reference sequence). The germline V and J ends were trimmed by 5 bases and 0 bases, with 10 bases remaining between them. This CDR3 spans 14 amino acids. CDR3 amino acids: CASSRSSDQETQYF. The CDR3 DNA follows: TGTGCCAGCAGCCGCTCTAGCGACCAAGAGACCCAGTACTTC.

The chain uses TRBV27 and TRBJ1-3; D is ambiguous. V lost 3 bases and J lost 0, with 15 bases in between. CDR1 and CDR2 (germline): MNHEY, SMNVEV (reference sequence). The CDR3 totals 17 residues. Written as DNA, the CDR3 is TGTGCCAGCAGTTTCCTCCCCCGGCAGAACTCTGGAAACACCATATATTTT. Translation: CASSFLPRQNSGNTIYF.